These T cell receptor beta chains were read from a single sample in a study of tumor and adjacent non-tumor tissue in lung cancer. TCRdb re-called the multiplex PCR reads through MiXCR, storing one row per CDR3 protein. The table has 78,000 or so distinct CDR3 sequences, roughly 80% seen once. The sample comprised lung tumor tissue. Receptors were obtained from a woman aged 45-59 years with non-small cell lung cancer. CDR3s include the opening cysteine and the closing phenylalanine or tryptophan. Fields, in order: clone size, D gene, V gene, CDR3 length, J gene, CDR3 protein, CDR3 DNA. D genes are given only for firm matches. Some rows mark clone size as missing; the rest say once, few, many or name a class of expanded clone.

abundance: .; d_gene: .; v_gene: TRBV28; len: 16; j_gene: TRBJ1-5; CDR3aa: CASNQNPGVSNQSQHF; CDR3nt: TGTGCCAGCAACCAGAACCCAGGTGTTAGCAATCAGTCCCAGCATTTT
abundance: .; d_gene: .; v_gene: TRBV29-1; len: 13; j_gene: TRBJ2-2; CDR3aa: CSVEDLEYPWLLF; CDR3nt: TGCAGCGTTGAAGATTTGGAGTACCCCTGGCTGTTATTC
abundance: .; d_gene: .; v_gene: TRBV11-2; len: 15; j_gene: TRBJ2-2; CDR3aa: CASNPSSRDTGELFF; CDR3nt: TGTGCCAGCAACCCATCGTCTCGGGACACCGGGGAGCTGTTTTTT
abundance: many; d_gene: TRBD1; v_gene: TRBV6-1; len: 16; j_gene: TRBJ1-6; CDR3aa: CASSEAPGTVNSPLHF; CDR3nt: TGTGCCAGCAGTGAAGCGCCAGGGACAGTTAATTCACCCCTCCACTTT
abundance: .; d_gene: TRBD2; v_gene: TRBV20-1; len: 15; j_gene: TRBJ2-5; CDR3aa: CSAPSGGGRQEAQYF; CDR3nt: TGCAGTGCTCCATCGGGAGGGGGTAGACAAGAGGCCCAGTACTTC
abundance: .; d_gene: TRBD1; v_gene: TRBV6-2/TRBV6-3; len: 14; j_gene: TRBJ1-5; CDR3aa: CASSTGTGRRPQHF; CDR3nt: TGTGCCAGCAGTACCGGGACAGGAAGGCGGCCCCAGCATTTT
abundance: .; d_gene: .; v_gene: TRBV29-1; len: 12; j_gene: TRBJ1-2; CDR3aa: CSVLAVRSGYTF; CDR3nt: TGCAGCGTCCTCGCTGTACGAAGTGGCTACACCTTC
abundance: .; d_gene: .; v_gene: TRBV12-3/TRBV12-4; len: 15; j_gene: TRBJ1-3; CDR3aa: CASTKRPTSGNTIYF; CDR3nt: TGTGCCAGCACCAAGAGACCTACCTCTGGGAACACCATATATTTT
abundance: .; d_gene: TRBD2; v_gene: TRBV4-3; len: 16; j_gene: TRBJ2-1; CDR3aa: CASSQDRAGGGGEQFF; CDR3nt: TGCGCCAGCAGCCAAGATAGGGCGGGGGGTGGGGGTGAGCAGTTCTTC
abundance: .; d_gene: .; v_gene: TRBV11-2; len: 14; j_gene: TRBJ2-2; CDR3aa: CASNKNWDIGELLF; CDR3nt: TGTGCCAGCAACAAAAACTGGGACATCGGGGAGCTGTTATTT
abundance: .; d_gene: TRBD2; v_gene: TRBV6-1; len: 18; j_gene: TRBJ2-5; CDR3aa: CASTGGGGIWGSWKTQYF; CDR3nt: TGCGCCAGCACTGGAGGCGGGGGTATTTGGGGGAGTTGGAAGACCCAGTACTTC
abundance: .; d_gene: .; v_gene: TRBV28; len: 13; j_gene: TRBJ1-2; CDR3aa: CASSLVASYDYTF; CDR3nt: TGTGCCAGCAGTTTAGTTGCGTCCTATGACTACACCTTC
abundance: .; d_gene: TRBD2; v_gene: TRBV12-3/TRBV12-4; len: 15; j_gene: TRBJ2-2; CDR3aa: CVSSGTRGSAGKLFF; CDR3nt: TGTGTCAGCAGCGGGACTAGAGGGAGTGCCGGGAAGCTGTTTTTT
abundance: .; d_gene: .; v_gene: TRBV4-3; len: 17; j_gene: TRBJ1-2; CDR3aa: CASSQDTRYHGAQAYTF; CDR3nt: TGCGCCAGCAGCCAAGACACCCGTTATCATGGGGCGCAGGCCTACACCTTC
abundance: .; d_gene: .; v_gene: TRBV10-3; len: 14; j_gene: TRBJ2-1; CDR3aa: CAISESGEDNDQLF; CDR3nt: TGTGCCATCAGTGAGTCTGGGGAAGACAATGATCAGCTCTTC
abundance: .; d_gene: .; v_gene: TRBV6-5; len: 11; j_gene: TRBJ1-3; CDR3aa: CASSSGNTIHF; CDR3nt: TGTGCCAGTTCGTCTGGAAACACAATACATTTT
abundance: .; d_gene: TRBD2; v_gene: TRBV12-3/TRBV12-4; len: 16; j_gene: TRBJ2-3; CDR3aa: CASSLDTSESTGTLYF; CDR3nt: TGTGCCAGCAGTTTAGATACTAGCGAATCCACAGGTACGCTGTATTTT
abundance: .; d_gene: .; v_gene: TRBV6-2/TRBV6-3; len: 15; j_gene: TRBJ2-3; CDR3aa: CAISCGGGRTDTQYF; CDR3nt: TGTGCCATCAGTTGCGGCGGTGGGAGAACAGATACGCAGTATTTT